Following are 12 T cell receptor beta chains from one sample sequenced in a study of T cells in Graves' hyperthyroidism and ophthalmopathy. The TCR beta CDR3 regions underwent amplification using RNA transcripts as the source. First-round RT-PCR of the TCR CDR3 relied on the HTBI primer set. TCRdb re-called the multiplex PCR reads through MiXCR, storing one row per CDR3 protein. The sample shows some 380,000 distinct CDR3 sequences, around an eighth of them seen only once. What was sequenced was blood. The receptors originated from a young man with Graves' hyperthyroidism that later progressed to Graves' ophthalmopathy.

There are many counts of this clonotype. The V and J genes are TRBV6-1 and TRBJ1-5, with D maybe TRBD1 (5 bases). CDR1 is MNHNS, CDR2 SASEGT, per germline. V lost 2 bases to trimming and J lost 3 bases, with 14 bases between them. The CDR3 totals 16 residues. CDR3 amino acids: CASSERYRQINQPQHF. The CDR3 nucleotides read TGTGCCAGCAGTGAACGTTACAGGCAAATCAATCAGCCCCAGCATTTT.

This clonotype was found many times. One junction end does not reproduce the germline sequence, and a read error may be involved. The chain joins TRBV18 to TRBJ1-4; D is undetermined. In germline, CDR1 is KGHSH, CDR2 LQKENI. The CDR3 totals 14 residues. The CDR3 protein is CASSPSATNEKLFF. The CDR3 DNA reads as TGCGCCAGCAGCCCTAGTGCGACTAATGAAAAACTGTTTTTT.

This clonotype appeared a few times. The genes are TRBV11-3 and TRBJ1-2; D call uncertain. Germline V gene sequence: CDR1 SGHNT, CDR2 YENEEA. The CDR3 consists of 12 residues. V was pared by 5 bases and J by 5 bases, with 9 bases between. CDR3 nucleotides: TGTGCCAGCAGCAGACCGGGATATGGCTACACCTTC. Its protein product is CASSRPGYGYTF.

This clonotype was seen many times. The V gene is TRBV10-3, the J gene TRBJ1-4; the match to TRBD1 covers 7 bases. The CDR3 is 14 amino acids. J gave up 4 bases and V 3 bases, and 2 bases lay outside the gene matches. Looked up from germline, CDR1 is ENHRY and CDR2 is SYGVKD. CDR3 in DNA: TGTGCCATCAGTGAAGGGACAGATAATGAAAAACTGTTTTTT. Residues: CAISEGTDNEKLFF.

About this clonotype: A much larger clone differs by one base, so this may be a read error. The chain recombines TRBV24-1 with TRBJ2-7; TRBD1 is a possible D gene (5 bases). CDR1 KGHDR and CDR2 SFDVKD come from the germline V gene. The CDR3 extends over 16 amino acids. V dropped 11 bases and J dropped 2 bases, with 24 bases sitting between them. Written as DNA, the CDR3 is TGTGCCATCAGCCGCGAAGGGGTGGCCTCCACCTACGAGCAGTACTTC. Translation: CAISREGVASTYEQYF.

Many counts were recorded for this clonotype. The DNA of the CDR3 is TGTGCCAGCAGTGTTAACTCCTACGAGCAGTACTTC. This codes for CASSVNSYEQYF. The chain combines TRBV12-3 or TRBV12-4 with TRBJ2-7; unclear D gene. CDR3 length equals 12 residues. Trimming removed 5 bases at V and 0 bases at J, with 5 bases between.

With regard to this clonotype: Given a much more abundant clone one base away, this may be a read error. V and J are TRBV13 and TRBJ2-2; the D gene is possibly TRBD2 (6 bases). Germline V CDR1 and CDR2: PRHDT, FYEKMQ (reference sequence). The CDR3 is 14 residues long. V lost 5 bases and J lost 10, with 17 bases in between. The CDR3 spells CASSPPSDPVELFF. CDR3 DNA: TGTGCCAGCAGCCCACCTAGCGATCCCGTGGAGCTGTTTTTT.

This clonotype occurred many times. V is TRBV5-1 and J is TRBJ1-1, with D perhaps TRBD1 (5 bases). V lost 5 bases and J lost 0, with 11 bases in between. The CDR3 sequence is 14 residues long. Germline V gene sequence: CDR1 SGHRS, CDR2 YFSETQ. CDR3 sequence: CASRHGTVNTEAFF. The DNA for the CDR3 is TGCGCCAGCAGACACGGGACGGTGAACACTGAAGCTTTCTTT.

In this sample, this clonotype turned up many times. V gene TRBV12-3 or TRBV12-4 combines with J gene TRBJ2-7, with D possibly TRBD2 on 7 matching bases. Trimming removed 3 bases from V and 2 bases from J, with 14 bases in between. There are 15 residues in the CDR3. The CDR3 loop reads CASSFSGGGTYEQYF. The CDR3 nucleotides read TGTGCCAGCAGTTTCTCAGGCGGGGGCACCTACGAGCAGTACTTC.

In this sample, this clonotype turned up a few times. J is TRBJ1-1 and V is TRBV19; D remains unclear. Trimming took 3 bases from V and 1 from J, leaving 6 bases between them. The CDR3 consists of 13 residues. The germline V gene has CDR1 LNHDA and CDR2 SQIVND (reference sequence). CDR3 region: CASSMGKNTEAFF. CDR3 nucleotide sequence: TGTGCCAGTAGTATGGGCAAGAACACTGAAGCTTTCTTT. Full variable domain (rest looked up from reference TRBV19 and TRBJ1-1): DGGITQSPKYLFRKEGQNVTLSCEQNLNHDAMYWYRQDPGQGLRLIYYSQIVNDFQKGDIAEGYSVSREKKESFPLTVTSAQKNPTAFYLCASSMGKNTEAFFGQGTRLTVV.

The table lists this clonotype with many counts. This rearrangement joins TRBV7-3 to TRBJ2-3; 9 bases match TRBD2. Germline assignment: CDR1 SGHTA and CDR2 FQGTGA. Germline trimming cut 5 bases from V and 6 bases from J; bases unmatched to any gene: 12. CDR3 length equals 16 residues. Here the CDR3 reads CASSPRGGGAVDTQYF. The CDR3 DNA reads TGTGCCAGCAGCCCCAGAGGCGGGGGGGCGGTTGATACGCAGTATTTT. The full variable domain, with the rest looked up from reference TRBV7-3 and TRBJ2-3, is GAGVSQTPSNKVTEKGKYVELRCDPISGHTALYWYRQSLGQGPEFLIYFQGTGAADDSGLPNDRFFAVRPEGSVSTLKIQRTERGDSAVYLCASSPRGGGAVDTQYFGPGTRLTVL.

This clonotype was seen more than once but under ten times. V and J are TRBV20-1 and TRBJ2-5, with TRBD1 matching 7 bases. Germline V gene sequence: CDR1 DFQATT, CDR2 SNEGSKA (reference sequence). The ends lost 4 bases at V and 3 bases at J; junction bases unmatched: 5. The CDR3 extends over 13 amino acids. The DNA for the CDR3 is TGCAGTGCTACTCGACAGGGTAAAGAGACCCAGTACTTC. Its translation is CSATRQGKETQYF.